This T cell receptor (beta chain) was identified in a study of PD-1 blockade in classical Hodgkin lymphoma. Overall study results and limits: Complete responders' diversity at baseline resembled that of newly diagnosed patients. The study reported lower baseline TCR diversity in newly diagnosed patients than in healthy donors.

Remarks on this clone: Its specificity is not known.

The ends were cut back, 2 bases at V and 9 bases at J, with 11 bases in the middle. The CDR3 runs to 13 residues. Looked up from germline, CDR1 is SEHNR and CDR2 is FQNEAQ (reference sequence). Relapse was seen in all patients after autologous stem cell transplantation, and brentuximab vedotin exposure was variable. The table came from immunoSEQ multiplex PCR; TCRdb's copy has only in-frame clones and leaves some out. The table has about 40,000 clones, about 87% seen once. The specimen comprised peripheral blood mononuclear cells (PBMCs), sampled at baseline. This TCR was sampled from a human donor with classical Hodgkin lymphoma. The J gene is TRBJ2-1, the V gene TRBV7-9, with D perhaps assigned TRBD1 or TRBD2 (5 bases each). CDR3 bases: TGTGCCAGCAGCTTAAGCAGGGACGGTGAGCAGTTCTTC. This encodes CASSLSRDGEQFF. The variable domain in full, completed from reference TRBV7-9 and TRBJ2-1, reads DTGVSQNPRHKITKRGQNVTFRCDPISEHNRLYWYRQTLGQGPEFLTYFQNEAQLEKSRLLSDRFSAERPKGSFSTLEIQRTEQGDSAMYLCASSLSRDGEQFFGPGTRLTVL.